This T cell receptor (beta chain) was recovered during a study of a mutant IDH1 vaccine in newly diagnosed glioma. Study overall: Most had both radiotherapy and temozolomide beforehand; others had only one.

The sample holds a few counts of this clone. Its matching antigen is unknown. The time point denotes: week 47, end of study. In the vaccine, a single dose held 300 ug of the mutant IDH1 20-mer peptide, along with topical imiquimod. Eight vaccine doses were administered to patients at weeks 1, 3, 5, 7, 11, 15, 19 and 23. This CDR3 is 13 amino acids long. The germline V and J ends were trimmed by 4 bases and 7 bases, with 15 bases remaining between them. In germline, CDR1 is SGHRS, CDR2 YFSETQ. Study results and limitations: Evidence of vaccine-induced immune responses was documented in about 93% of patients.

Generated by immunoSEQ multiplex PCR, the TCRdb table keeps only in-frame clones and is missing some. Found here are tens of thousands of clones, approximately 75% of them singletons; the top ten hold approximately 5.3%. The source material was PBMCs, sampled from a glioma patient whose treatment included an IDH1 peptide vaccine. The chain recombines TRBV5-1 with TRBJ2-7; D may be TRBD2 (6 bases). The sequence was collected from a man aged 50 to 59 with glioma. DNA for the CDR3: TGCGCCAGCAGCACTGGTGGGCTAGCGGAGCAGTACTTC. It yields the protein CASSTGGLAEQYF.